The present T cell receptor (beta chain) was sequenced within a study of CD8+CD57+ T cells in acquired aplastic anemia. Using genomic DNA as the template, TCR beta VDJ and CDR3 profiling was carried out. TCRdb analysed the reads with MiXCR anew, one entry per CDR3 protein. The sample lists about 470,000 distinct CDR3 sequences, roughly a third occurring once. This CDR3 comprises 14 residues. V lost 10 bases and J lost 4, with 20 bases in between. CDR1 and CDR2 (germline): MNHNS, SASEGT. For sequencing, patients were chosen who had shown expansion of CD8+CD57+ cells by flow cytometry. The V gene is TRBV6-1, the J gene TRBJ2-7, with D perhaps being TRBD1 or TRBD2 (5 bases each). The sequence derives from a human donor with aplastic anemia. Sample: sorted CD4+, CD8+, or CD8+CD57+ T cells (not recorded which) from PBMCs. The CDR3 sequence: CATGKGSLQYEQYF. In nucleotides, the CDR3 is TGTGCCACGGGGAAGGGGTCCTTACAATACGAGCAGTACTTC.